The TCR beta chain described here comes from a study of T-cell reconstitution after alpha-beta-depleted transplantation in children. The CDR3 contains 14 residues. Per the germline V gene, CDR1 is MNHEY and CDR2 is SVGAGI. V dropped 5 bases and J dropped 0 bases, with 8 bases sitting between them. A library of TCRbeta sequences, prepared with unique molecular identifiers, was generated. TCRdb re-called the PCR reads with MiXCR, one entry per CDR3 protein. The sample has over 15,000 distinct CDR3 sequences; around 7.7% are singletons. Findings of the study overall: Some patients showed high day-60 TCRbeta diversity, which derived from surviving recipient T cells and thymic progenitors.

The sample holds a few counts of this clonotype. The antigen remains unidentified. The sequencing used PBMCs, mostly from graft donor cells, collected 60 days after TCRalphabeta/CD19-depleted stem cell transplant. The receptor comes from a boy under two years old who had a stem cell transplant for Wiskott-Aldrich syndrome, so the T cells may come from the graft donor. The chain has TRBV6-5 and TRBJ1-3; D gene uncertain. CDR3 nucleotide sequence: TGTGCCAGCAGTCTTCTCAGCTCTGGAAACACCATATATTTT. This gives the protein CASSLLSSGNTIYF.